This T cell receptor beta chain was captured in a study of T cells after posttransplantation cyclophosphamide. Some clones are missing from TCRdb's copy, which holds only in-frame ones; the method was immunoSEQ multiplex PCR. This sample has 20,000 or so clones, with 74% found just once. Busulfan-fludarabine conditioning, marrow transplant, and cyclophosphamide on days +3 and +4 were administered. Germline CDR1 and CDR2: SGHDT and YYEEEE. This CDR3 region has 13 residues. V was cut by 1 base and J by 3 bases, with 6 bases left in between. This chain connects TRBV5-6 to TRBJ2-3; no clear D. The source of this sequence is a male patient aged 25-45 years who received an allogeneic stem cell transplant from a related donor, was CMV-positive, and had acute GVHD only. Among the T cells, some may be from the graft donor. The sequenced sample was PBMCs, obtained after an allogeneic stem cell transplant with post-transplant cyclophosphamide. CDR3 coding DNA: TGTGCCAGCAGCTTGCCCCTTACAGATACGCAGTATTTT. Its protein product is CASSLPLTDTQYF.